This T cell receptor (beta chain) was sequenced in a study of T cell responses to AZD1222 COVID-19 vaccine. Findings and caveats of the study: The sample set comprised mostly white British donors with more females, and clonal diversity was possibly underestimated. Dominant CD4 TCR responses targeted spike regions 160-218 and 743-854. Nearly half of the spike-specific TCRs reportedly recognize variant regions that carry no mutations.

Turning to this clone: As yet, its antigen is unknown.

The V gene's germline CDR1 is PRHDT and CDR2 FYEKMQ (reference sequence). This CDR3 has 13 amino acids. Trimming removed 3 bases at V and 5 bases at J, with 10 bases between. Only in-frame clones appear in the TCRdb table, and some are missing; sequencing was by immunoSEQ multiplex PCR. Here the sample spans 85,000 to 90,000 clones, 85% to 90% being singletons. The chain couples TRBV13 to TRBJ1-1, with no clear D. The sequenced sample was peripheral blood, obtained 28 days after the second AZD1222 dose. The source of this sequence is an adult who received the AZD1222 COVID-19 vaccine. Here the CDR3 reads CASSLADRTEAFF. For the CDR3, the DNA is TGTGCCAGCAGCTTGGCTGATCGGACTGAAGCTTTCTTT.